What follows are 20 T cell receptor beta chains derived from one specimen sequenced in a study of radiotherapy plus CTLA-4 blockade in lung cancer. Measured with immunoSEQ multiplex PCR; TCRdb has only the in-frame clones, and not every one. Among 100,000 or so clones listed, about four fifths were seen once. The specimen was peripheral blood, collected from a patient treated with radiotherapy plus ipilimumab. Every receptor here comes from a human donor with non-small cell lung cancer that progressed on radiotherapy plus ipilimumab.

Turning to this clone: Other DNA sequences of this sample code for an identical CDR3. The CDR3 spells CASSLATGGETQYF. The CDR3 nucleotides are TGCGCCAGCAGCTTGGCGACAGGGGGAGAGACCCAGTACTTC. The V and J genes are TRBV5-1 and TRBJ2-5, with 9 bases aligning to TRBD1. The germline gives CDR1 SGHRS, CDR2 YFSETQ. The V and J ends lost 0 bases and 4 bases, in that order; junction bases with no gene match: 1. CDR3 length: 14 residues. The full variable domain, its missing parts supplied by reference TRBV5-1 and TRBJ2-5, is KAGVTQTPRYLIKTRGQQVTLSCSPISGHRSVSWYQQTPGQGLQFLFEYFSETQRNKGNFPGRFSGRQFSNSRSEMNVSTLELGDSALYLCASSLATGGETQYFGPGTRLLVL.

The chain couples TRBV7-9 to TRBJ2-7; TRBD1 is a possible D gene (6 bases). Trimming stripped 3 bases from V and 2 bases from J, with 11 bases between. CDR1 and CDR2 from the germline V gene are SEHNR and FQNEAQ (reference sequence). The CDR3 length is 14 residues. CDR3 loop: CASSFGTSTYEQYF. In nucleotides, the CDR3 is TGTGCCAGCAGCTTCGGGACATCCACCTACGAGCAGTACTTC.

The rearrangement uses TRBV10-3 and TRBJ2-1; 8 bases line up with TRBD2. The germline V gene has CDR1 ENHRY and CDR2 SYGVKD. The V segment lost 10 bases and the J segment 9 bases; nucleotides outside the gene matches: 20. This CDR3 is 16 amino acids long. The chain's CDR3 is CATSQSTAGVGGEQFF. Here the CDR3 DNA reads TGTGCCACGTCCCAGTCAACAGCGGGAGTTGGGGGTGAGCAGTTCTTC.

This clone was recorded once. V and J are TRBV2 and TRBJ2-6; 7 bases match TRBD1. This CDR3 contains 16 residues. Germline lookup yields CDR1 SNHLY and CDR2 FYNNEI. The V and J ends lost 4 bases and 0 bases, in that order; junction bases with no gene match: 3. CDR3 nucleotide sequence: TGTGCCAGCAGTGTAGGGACAGCCTCTGGGGCCAACGTCCTGACTTTC. Its translation: CASSVGTASGANVLTF.

This clone was seen a single time. DNA for the CDR3: TGTGCCAGCAGCTTAAGGCCAGGGGGGTCGGACACTGAAGCTTTCTTT. Protein sequence: CASSLRPGGSDTEAFF. This chain connects TRBV11-3 to TRBJ1-1; TRBD1 matches at 7 bases. This CDR3 has 16 amino acids. Germline V lookup: CDR1 SGHNT, CDR2 YENEEA. V lost 2 bases, J lost 3 bases, and 9 bases stayed unmatched.

This chain links TRBV10-3 with TRBJ1-1; 9 nucleotides line up with TRBD1. V trimming: 2 bases; J trimming: 13 bases; junction bases outside the gene matches: 5. Per the germline V gene, CDR1 is ENHRY and CDR2 is SYGVKD. This CDR3 spans 12 amino acids. The CDR3 bases are TGTGCCATCAGTGAGACAGGGGGCAAAATTTTCTTT. Translating it yields CAISETGGKIFF.

V is TRBV7-2 and J is TRBJ2-1; D is undetermined. Trimming stripped 5 bases from V and 8 bases from J, with 10 bases between. Germline CDR1 SGHTA, CDR2 FQGNSA. The CDR3 length is 12 residues. This CDR3 is CASSPRLDEQFF. As DNA, the CDR3 is TGTGCCAGCAGCCCCCGGTTGGATGAGCAGTTCTTC.

Remarks on this clone: At the DNA level, this CDR3 is encoded by other sequences in the same sample as well. This chain uses TRBV5-4 with TRBJ2-7; TRBD1 agrees at 8 bases. The germline gives CDR1 SGHNT, CDR2 YYREEE (reference sequence). V lost 3 bases to trimming and J lost 0 bases; unmatched junction nucleotides: 5. The length of the CDR3 is 15 residues. The CDR3 is CASSSGTGSSYEQYF. The DNA for the CDR3 is TGTGCCAGCAGCTCGGGGACAGGCAGCTCCTACGAGCAGTACTTC.

This sequence joins TRBV27 and TRBJ1-1; D is possibly TRBD1 (6 bases). Per the germline V gene, CDR1 is MNHEY and CDR2 is SMNVEV (reference sequence). This CDR3 is 16 amino acids long. V lost 2 bases and J 8 bases, leaving 21 bases between the germline ends. The CDR3 sequence is CASSLRGRGPGAEAFF. CDR3 sequence (DNA): TGTGCCAGCAGTTTAAGGGGCCGCGGACCGGGGGCCGAAGCTTTCTTT.

This rearrangement joins TRBV30 to TRBJ1-5, with TRBD1 identical over 11 bases. The CDR3 spans 13 residues. V lost 5 bases and J lost 7; bases outside the gene matches: 4. The germline gives CDR1 GTSNPN, CDR2 SVGIG (reference sequence). Here the CDR3 DNA reads TGTGCCTGGGGGGGACAGGGGGGACAGCCCCAGCATTTT. Amino acids: CAWGGQGGQPQHF.

The chain is built from TRBV5-5 and TRBJ1-2, with D hard to call. CDR3 length: 13 amino acids. In germline, CDR1 is SGHKS, CDR2 YYEKEE (reference sequence). Trimming shortened V by 3 bases and J by 1 base, and 7 bases separated the two germline ends. The CDR3 loop is CASSSRVNYGYTF. As DNA, the CDR3 is TGTGCCAGCAGCTCAAGGGTTAACTATGGCTACACCTTC.

V usage is TRBV15 and J usage is TRBJ2-3; D might be TRBD2 (7 bases). The CDR3 is 16 residues long. V gave up 0 bases and J gave up 0 bases, with 10 bases separating them. Germline V gene data show CDR1 as LNHNV and CDR2 as YYDKDF (reference sequence). The CDR3 protein is CATSRDGGASTDTQYF. The CDR3 coding sequence is TGTGCCACCAGCAGAGATGGGGGGGCCAGCACAGATACGCAGTATTTT.

The genes are TRBV10-3 and TRBJ2-2; 14 bases align to TRBD2. The CDR3 sequence is 18 residues long. Germline values: CDR1 ENHRY, CDR2 SYGVKD. Losses at the gene ends were 5 bases for V and 4 bases for J; bases not matched to a gene: 9. The CDR3 loop reads CAISPKTSGGAVTGELFF. CDR3 bases: TGTGCCATCAGTCCTAAGACTAGCGGGGGGGCCGTCACCGGGGAGCTGTTTTTT.

The gene calls are TRBV29-1 and TRBJ2-7; TRBD1 aligns across 9 bases. CDR1 is SQVTM, CDR2 ANQGSEA, per germline. The CDR3 extends over 14 amino acids. Losses at the gene ends were 6 bases for V and 0 bases for J; bases not matched to a gene: 6. The CDR3, as DNA: TGCAGCGTGACCCCGGGACAGGGCTCCTACGAGCAGTACTTC. As protein: CSVTPGQGSYEQYF.

This chain uses TRBV28 with TRBJ2-7; D remains ambiguous. In germline, CDR1 is MDHEN, CDR2 SYDVKM. The V end lost 6 bases, the J end lost 5 bases, and 14 bases lay between the germline ends. There are 13 residues in the CDR3. This CDR3 is CASSQGFPHEQYF. In nucleotides, the CDR3 is TGTGCCAGCAGCCAAGGATTTCCCCACGAGCAGTACTTC.

In regard to this clone: One end of the junction is discordant with germline, which a read error may explain. V is TRBV18 and J is TRBJ2-7, with 8 bases aligning to TRBD1. Germline V gene data show CDR1 as KGHSH and CDR2 as LQKENI. This CDR3 has 16 amino acids. In DNA form, the CDR3 reads TGTGCCAGCTCACCAATCGGACAGGGTGGGACAAGGGAGCAGTGCTTC. Protein sequence: CASSPIGQGGTREQCF. Based on the CDR3 plus reference TRBV18 and TRBJ2-7, the full variable domain is NAGVMQNPRHLVRRRGQEARLRCSPMKGHSHVYWYRQLPEEGLKFMVYLQKENIIDESGMPKERFSAEFPKEGPSILRIQQVVRGDSAAYFCASSPIGQGGTREQCFGPGTRLTVT.

In its sample, this clone was seen a few times. The chain combines TRBV2 with TRBJ1-4; D is undetermined. CDR1 is SNHLY, CDR2 FYNNEI, per germline. Trimming removed 5 bases at V and 8 bases at J, with 15 bases between. This CDR3 region has 14 residues. DNA for the CDR3: TGTGCCAGCAGTATAATTAAAGGAGGGGAAAAACTGTTTTTT. Translation: CASSIIKGGEKLFF.

The chain combines TRBV27 with TRBJ2-7, with D hard to call. Germline loops: CDR1 MNHEY, CDR2 SMNVEV (reference sequence). The CDR3 covers 14 residues. The ends were cut back, 4 bases at V and 5 bases at J, with 15 bases in the middle. The CDR3 is CASSSILGGDEQYF. The CDR3 DNA reads as TGTGCCAGCAGTTCAATATTAGGCGGCGACGAGCAGTACTTC.

V usage is TRBV5-1 and J usage is TRBJ2-7; the D is unclear. Trimming took off 0 bases at V and 6 bases at J, with 16 bases between the two ends. The CDR3 extends over 15 amino acids. Germline V gene data show CDR1 as SGHRS and CDR2 as YFSETQ. The CDR3 DNA is TGCGCCAGCAGCTTGGACGGGCTACCCTCGGGCGAGCAGTACTTC. It is translated as CASSLDGLPSGEQYF.

Comment on this clone: The same CDR3 is also encoded by other DNA sequences in this sample. The chain recombines TRBV5-5 with TRBJ1-5, with D tentatively TRBD1 (5 bases). CDR1 SGHKS and CDR2 YYEKEE come from the germline V gene (reference sequence). The CDR3 consists of 13 residues. Trimming stripped 1 base from V and 7 bases from J, with 9 bases between. CDR3 loop: CASSLLWDQPQHF. The CDR3 DNA sequence: TGTGCCAGCAGCTTGTTATGGGACCAGCCCCAGCATTTT.